The rows below give T cell receptor beta chains drawn from one sample of a study of T cells in tuberculosis. Here immunoSEQ multiplex PCR was the method, and the copy in TCRdb shows in-frame clones only, minus some. The data contain 30,000 to 35,000 clones, roughly nine tenths of them singletons. The sequencing sample was made of PBMCs. These receptors originate from a donor aged 10-35 years with latent tuberculosis or without tuberculosis infection. The CDR3 runs from the conserved cysteine through the conserved F or W. Fields, in order: clone size, J gene, CDR3 length, D gene, V gene, CDR3 protein, CDR3 DNA. A D gene is named only where the DNA matches it firmly. Only part of the rows carry a size: once, few, many, or a class if the clone is expanded.

. TRBJ1-5 14 . TRBV30 CAWEQGFSNQPQHF TGTGCCTGGGAACAGGGTTTCAGCAATCAGCCCCAGCATTTT
. TRBJ2-7 12 . TRBV6-6 CASSSRGYEQYF TGTGCCAGCAGTTCACGGGGCTACGAGCAGTACTTC
. TRBJ1-5 17 TRBD1 TRBV7-2 CASSPYPGTGGNQPQHF TGTGCCAGCAGCCCATACCCCGGGACAGGCGGCAATCAGCCCCAGCATTTT
. TRBJ2-3 14 TRBD1 TRBV28 CASFGQGRGDTQYF TGTGCCAGCTTCGGACAGGGGCGTGGAGATACGCAGTATTTT
. TRBJ2-7 17 TRBD1 TRBV19 CASSVTKPGQGLREQYF TGTGCCAGTAGTGTCACCAAACCGGGACAGGGATTACGCGAGCAGTACTTC
. TRBJ2-3 13 . TRBV28 CASSLGRSDTQYF TGTGCCAGCAGTTTGGGCAGATCAGATACGCAGTATTTT
. TRBJ1-2 13 . TRBV4-1 CASSQVWLEGGTF TGCGCCAGCAGCCAAGTTTGGCTCGAGGGAGGCACCTTC
. TRBJ2-7 15 . TRBV27 CASSAGGLAEYEQYF TGTGCCAGCAGCGCCGGGGGGCTAGCGGAATACGAGCAGTACTTC
. TRBJ2-7 12 . TRBV29-1 CSVVRAGDEQYF TGCAGCGTTGTGAGGGCCGGGGACGAGCAGTACTTC
. TRBJ2-1 15 . TRBV29-1 CSVVLGPTLYNEQFF TGCAGCGTTGTGTTAGGTCCTACACTATACAATGAGCAGTTCTTC
. TRBJ1-6 15 TRBD1 TRBV28 CASSTRQGGNSPLHF TGTGCCAGCAGTACGCGACAGGGTGGTAATTCACCCCTCCACTTT
. TRBJ1-1 15 . TRBV10-3 CAISGGVGANTEAFF TGTGCCATCAGTGGCGGCGTGGGGGCGAACACTGAAGCTTTCTTT
once TRBJ1-2 12 . TRBV28 CASSFSPYGYTF TGTGCCAGCAGTTTTAGCCCGTATGGCTACACCTTC
. TRBJ2-2 15 . TRBV7-3 CASSLTLAGTGELFF TGTGCCAGCAGCTTAACGCTCGCAGGGACCGGGGAGCTGTTTTTT
. TRBJ2-4 14 . TRBV15 CATSRVQDENIQYF TGTGCCACCAGCAGAGTACAGGACGAAAACATTCAGTACTTC
. TRBJ2-1 16 . TRBV11-2 CASSSVTGILYNEQFF TGTGCCAGCAGCTCCGTAACGGGGATACTCTACAATGAGCAGTTCTTC
few TRBJ2-2 13 . TRBV7-7 CASSPGHFGELFF TGTGCCAGCAGCCCCGGACACTTCGGGGAGCTGTTTTTT
. TRBJ2-1 12 . TRBV7-8 CASSSEGGEQFF TGTGCCAGCAGCTCTGAGGGTGGTGAGCAGTTCTTC
. TRBJ2-7 14 . TRBV6-1 CASRPTGSPYEQYF TGTGCCAGCAGGCCAACAGGGAGCCCCTACGAGCAGTACTTC
. TRBJ1-1 14 . TRBV10-2 CASSESAGRAEAFF TGCGCCAGCAGTGAGTCGGCCGGGAGGGCTGAAGCTTTCTTT
. TRBJ2-3 13 . TRBV10-3 CAISGDLGDTQYF TGTGCCATCTCCGGGGATTTGGGAGATACGCAGTATTTT
. TRBJ2-7 16 . TRBV7-2 CASSLQPTSRAYEQYF TGTGCCAGCAGCTTACAACCCACCTCGCGGGCCTACGAGCAGTACTTC
. TRBJ2-7 18 TRBD1 TRBV28 CASSSTGTGFSIAYEQYF TGTGCCAGCAGTTCGACCGGGACAGGGTTTTCAATAGCCTACGAGCAGTACTTC
. TRBJ2-7 15 TRBD2 TRBV2 CASSPQGLAGYEQYF TGTGCCAGCAGTCCCCAGGGTCTAGCGGGCTACGAGCAGTACTTC
. TRBJ2-7 16 . TRBV27 CASSLSEASVSYEQYF TGTGCCAGCAGTTTATCGGAGGCTAGCGTTTCCTACGAGCAGTACTTC
. TRBJ2-4 16 TRBD1 TRBV7-2 CASSLRQGGPGNIQYF TGTGCCAGCAGCTTAAGACAGGGGGGTCCTGGAAACATTCAGTACTTC
. TRBJ2-6 17 TRBD1 TRBV4-3 CASSRTGIFLGANVLTF TGCGCCAGCAGTAGGACAGGGATCTTCTTGGGGGCCAACGTCCTGACTTTC
. TRBJ2-1 15 TRBD2 TRBV18 CASRGGPGSYNEQFF TGTGCCAGCCGGGGGGGACCTGGCTCCTACAATGAGCAGTTCTTC
. TRBJ1-1 14 TRBD1 TRBV9 CASSATGGVTEAFF TGTGCCAGCAGCGCCACAGGGGGGGTCACTGAAGCTTTCTTT
once TRBJ1-4 13 TRBD1 TRBV9 CASSSGGLEKLFF TGTGCCAGCAGCTCAGGGGGCCTTGAAAAACTGTTTTTT
few TRBJ1-2 15 TRBD1 TRBV19 CASSQDRGRNYGYTF TGTGCCAGTAGCCAGGACAGGGGGCGCAACTATGGCTACACCTTC
. TRBJ1-6 15 TRBD1 TRBV9 CASSADRGLGSPLHF TGTGCCAGCAGCGCTGACAGGGGGCTCGGATCACCCCTCCACTTT
. TRBJ2-3 14 . TRBV7-3 CASSLDRGTDTQYF TGTGCCAGCAGCTTAGATCGGGGGACAGATACGCAGTATTTT
. TRBJ2-7 13 TRBD2 TRBV30 CAWRTSGSYEQYF TGTGCCTGGCGGACTAGCGGGAGCTACGAGCAGTACTTC
. TRBJ1-1 16 TRBD1 TRBV5-1 CASSITGGALGTEAFF TGCGCCAGCAGCATCACAGGGGGCGCTTTGGGCACTGAAGCTTTCTTT
. TRBJ2-1 14 TRBD1 TRBV10-3 CAIKGQGASNEQFF TGTGCCATCAAGGGACAGGGGGCTAGCAATGAGCAGTTCTTC
. TRBJ2-5 16 TRBD1 TRBV19 CASSMYTGGSQETQYF TGTGCCAGTAGTATGTATACAGGGGGCTCCCAAGAGACCCAGTACTTC
. TRBJ1-2 14 . TRBV28 CASRTRATAGGYTF TGTGCCAGCAGAACTCGGGCCACGGCGGGAGGCTACACCTTC
few TRBJ2-7 13 . TRBV6-6 CASESGSRIEQYF TGTGCCAGCGAATCGGGTAGTCGTATCGAGCAGTACTTC
. TRBJ2-1 14 . TRBV14 CASSPRRGNNEQFF TGTGCCAGCAGCCCTCGGCGAGGAAACAATGAGCAGTTCTTC
. TRBJ1-5 15 . TRBV10-3 CAISHKGDSNQPQHF TGTGCCATCTCTCATAAGGGAGATAGCAATCAGCCCCAGCATTTT
once TRBJ1-2 14 . TRBV10-2 CASSETGAGGGYTF TGCGCCAGCAGTGAGACCGGGGCCGGAGGGGGCTACACCTTC
. TRBJ2-3 16 TRBD1 TRBV5-1 CASSLARTGGADTQYF TGCGCCAGCAGCTTGGCCCGGACAGGGGGCGCAGATACGCAGTATTTT
. TRBJ1-5 13 . TRBV6-1 CASRGRAGQPQHF TGTGCCAGCAGAGGGAGGGCGGGACAGCCCCAGCATTTT
. TRBJ2-3 12 . TRBV10-3 CAISESQNTQYF TGTGCCATCAGTGAGTCCCAAAATACGCAGTATTTT
. TRBJ2-3 16 TRBD2 TRBV7-2 CASSLGLAGITDTQYF TGTGCCAGCAGCTTAGGACTAGCGGGGATCACAGATACGCAGTATTTT